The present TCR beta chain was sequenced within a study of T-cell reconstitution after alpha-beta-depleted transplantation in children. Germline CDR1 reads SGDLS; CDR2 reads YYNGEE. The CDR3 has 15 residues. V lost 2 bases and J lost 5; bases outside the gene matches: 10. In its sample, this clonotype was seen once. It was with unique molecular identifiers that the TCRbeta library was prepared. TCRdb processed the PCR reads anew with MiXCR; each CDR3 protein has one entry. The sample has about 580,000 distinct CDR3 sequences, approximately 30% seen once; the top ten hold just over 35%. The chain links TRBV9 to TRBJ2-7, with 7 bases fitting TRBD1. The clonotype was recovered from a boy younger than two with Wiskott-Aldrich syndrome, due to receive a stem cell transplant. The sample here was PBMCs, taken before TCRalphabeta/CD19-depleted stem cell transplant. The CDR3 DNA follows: TGTGCCAGCAGCGTTTCCTTAGACAGGGCCAACGAGCAGTACTTC. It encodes CASSVSLDRANEQYF.